The TCR beta chain described here comes from a study of cytomegalovirus exposure and HLA in healthy donors. Background on the study: An early data release held some 89 million unique TCRs from HLA-typed donors.

PCR was performed using 60 Vbeta and 13 Jbeta primers. Measured with immunoSEQ multiplex PCR; TCRdb has only the in-frame clones, and not every one. The table shows about 120,000 clones, with about 79% occurring only once. Germline V gene lookup returns CDR1 MNHNY and CDR2 SVGAGI (reference sequence). The V end lost 2 bases, the J end lost 0 bases, and 8 bases lay between the germline ends. CDR3 size: 16 residues. The TCR was taken from a human donor in good health. Sequences were obtained from PBMCs. This chain links TRBV6-6 with TRBJ2-6; D may be TRBD2 (5 bases). CDR3 sequence: CASSYPSGSGANVLTF. In DNA form, the CDR3 reads TGTGCCAGCAGTTACCCCAGCGGCTCTGGGGCCAACGTCCTGACTTTC.